This TCR beta chain was sequenced in a study of OX40 agonist ivuxolimab in advanced cancers. As for this clone: Its antigen is as yet unknown.

Repertoires were generated with immunoSEQ multiplex PCR, while TCRdb's copy carries only in-frame clones and drops some. The table records nearly 50,000 clones, roughly 81% of them present only once. General study findings and limits: In general, CD8+ T cells held more expanded clones than CD4+ did, on average.

Sequencing was performed on CD4+ or CD8+ T cells sorted from blood, taken in a trial of the OX40 agonist ivuxolimab. This clonotype was sampled from an adult with an advanced solid tumor such as melanoma, head and neck, liver or kidney cancer.

In nucleotides, the CDR3 is TGTGCCAGCAGTTTACTCGGGACTAGCGGAGACACAGATACGCAGTATTTT. The encoded protein is CASSLLGTSGDTDTQYF. The V gene is TRBV27, the J gene TRBJ2-3, with TRBD2 matching over 11 bases. The J segment lost 2 bases and the V segment lost 2 bases, leaving 6 bases of the junction unmatched. CDR3 size: 17 residues. Germline CDR1 and CDR2: MNHEY and SMNVEV (reference sequence).